The 17 T cell receptor beta chains in this list originate from one sample, sequenced in a study of cytomegalovirus exposure and HLA in healthy donors. The study ran its PCR with 60 Vbeta and 13 Jbeta primers. Assay used: immunoSEQ multiplex PCR; TCRdb lists only in-frame clones, some missing. The data contain roughly 170,000 clones, 82% of them singletons. The material sequenced was PBMCs. The receptor source for this set is a male donor in good health and CMV-seronegative.

The chain combines TRBV27 with TRBJ1-6; D gene uncertain. V was pared by 6 bases and J by 7 bases, with 16 bases between. CDR1 is MNHEY, CDR2 SMNVEV, per germline (reference sequence). There are 15 residues in the CDR3. DNA of the CDR3: TGTGCCAGCAGCAATCCGGGAGCGGTGAATTCACCCCTCCACTTT. It specifies CASSNPGAVNSPLHF.

This chain links TRBV6-4 with TRBJ2-1; no clear D. CDR1 is MRHNA and CDR2 is SNTAGT in the germline V gene. The V end was cut by 4 bases, the J end by 8 bases, with 12 bases between. This CDR3 is built from 13 residues. The CDR3 nucleotides are TGTGCCAGCAGTGTTCTGATATCGGATGAGCAGTTCTTC. This translates into CASSVLISDEQFF.

This sequence joins TRBV9 and TRBJ1-1, with a tentative D call TRBD1 (5 bases). The CDR3 covers 15 residues. In germline, CDR1 is SGDLS, CDR2 YYNGEE. V was cut by 4 bases and J by 11 bases, with 24 bases left in between. The CDR3: CASSPFEARVHGAFF. The CDR3 nucleotides read TGTGCCAGCAGCCCTTTTGAAGCCAGGGTCCACGGGGCTTTCTTT.

V usage is TRBV2 and J usage is TRBJ1-2; D is unclear. V lost 9 bases and J 8 bases, leaving 22 bases between the germline ends. Germline loops: CDR1 SNHLY, CDR2 FYNNEI. CDR3 length: 14 amino acids. Here the CDR3 DNA reads TGTGCCAGACAAGACTCAGTCGCAAACTCGGGCTACACCTTC. It codes for CARQDSVANSGYTF.

This chain connects TRBV10-3 to TRBJ2-5, with D tentatively TRBD2 (5 bases). Germline CDR1 reads ENHRY; CDR2 reads SYGVKD. Trimming left V 0 bases short and J 3 bases short, with 14 bases between. The CDR3 contains 16 residues. The CDR3 bases are TGTGCCATCAGTGAGTCGAAGGCGTCGGGAAAAGAGACCCAGTACTTC. This sequence encodes CAISESKASGKETQYF.

The rearrangement links TRBV6-6 to TRBJ2-3, with D hard to call. V was pared by 6 bases and J by 4 bases, with 8 bases between. Germline V CDR1 and CDR2: MNHNY, SVGAGI (reference sequence). The CDR3 spans 12 residues. CDR3 bases: TGTGCCAGCAGCTCGGTCCCAGATACGCAGTATTTT. Protein product: CASSSVPDTQYF.

The gene calls are TRBV5-1 and TRBJ2-1, with a possible D match to TRBD2 (6 bases). Germline V gives CDR1 SGHRS, CDR2 YFSETQ. The CDR3 sequence is 18 residues long. V was cut by 5 bases and J by 0 bases, with 21 bases left in between. The CDR3 reads CASRTGTSGLSSYNEQFF. CDR3 DNA: TGCGCCAGCAGAACTGGGACTTCAGGTCTCAGCTCCTACAATGAGCAGTTCTTC.

This chain links TRBV27 with TRBJ2-7; 8 positions match TRBD1. The CDR3 runs to 16 residues. CDR1 and CDR2 from the germline V gene are MNHEY and SMNVEV (reference sequence). V was clipped by 2 bases and J by 2 bases; unmatched bases: 8. CDR3 sequence: CASSLTGGTGTYEQYF. The CDR3 nucleotides read TGTGCCAGCAGTTTAACTGGTGGGACAGGCACCTACGAGCAGTACTTC.

With respect to this clone: Sequence at one end of the junction differs from germline and may be a read error. This chain joins TRBV7-9 and TRBJ2-7; 7 nucleotides line up with TRBD1. The CDR3 contains 13 residues. CDR1 is SEHNR, CDR2 FQNEAQ, per germline (reference sequence). The CDR3 protein is CSSSLGGQAQQYF. The CDR3 DNA reads as TGTTCCAGCAGCTTAGGGGGCCAGGCTCAGCAGTACTTC.

This chain joins TRBV5-1 and TRBJ2-3; D ambiguous. This CDR3 contains 14 residues. Germline V gene data show CDR1 as SGHRS and CDR2 as YFSETQ. V lost 0 bases and J lost 0, with 5 bases in between. CDR3 in DNA: TGCGCCAGCAGCTTGGGGAGCAGCACAGATACGCAGTATTTT. Translating gives CASSLGSSTDTQYF.

This clone was picked up a small number of times. J is TRBJ2-5 and V is TRBV5-8; tentatively, D is TRBD2 (6 bases). The germline V gene has CDR1 SGHTS and CDR2 YDEGEE. V dropped 4 bases and J dropped 9 bases, with 13 bases sitting between them. This CDR3 spans 12 amino acids. CDR3 protein: CASSPPRGAQYF. The CDR3 DNA sequence: TGTGCCAGCAGCCCGCCACGCGGGGCCCAGTACTTC.

The rearrangement links TRBV7-3 to TRBJ2-3; 9 positions match TRBD2. V lost 5 bases and J lost 5; bases outside the gene matches: 11. Germline CDR1 SGHTA, CDR2 FQGTGA. This CDR3 contains 16 residues. The CDR3 is CASSLGSGGNLDTQYF. The CDR3 nucleotides are TGTGCCAGCAGCCTCGGTAGCGGGGGAAACCTAGATACGCAGTATTTT.

The CDR3: CASSQGDRNNEQFF. In nucleotides, the CDR3 is TGCGCCAGCAGCCAGGGGGACAGGAACAATGAGCAGTTCTTC. The chain has TRBV5-1 and TRBJ2-1, with 8 bases lining up with TRBD1. Trimming took 4 bases from V and 5 from J; bases not matched to a gene: 5. The CDR3 loop spans 14 amino acids. Germline V gene data show CDR1 as SGHRS and CDR2 as YFSETQ.

The rearrangement uses TRBV6-1 and TRBJ2-3; D is undetermined. The germline V gene has CDR1 MNHNS and CDR2 SASEGT. Trimming removed 8 bases from V and 6 bases from J, with 21 bases in between. The CDR3 is made up of 15 amino acids. The CDR3 here is CASLWLGSLADTQYF. DNA for the CDR3: TGTGCCAGCCTGTGGCTGGGTAGCCTCGCGGATACGCAGTATTTT.

J is TRBJ2-7 and V is TRBV18; TRBD1 agrees at 10 bases. CDR3 length: 14 amino acids. Trimming took 3 bases from V and 2 from J; bases not matched to a gene: 1. In germline, CDR1 is KGHSH, CDR2 LQKENI. The CDR3 here is CASSPGTGAYEQYF. The CDR3 DNA follows: TGTGCCAGCTCACCCGGGACAGGGGCCTACGAGCAGTACTTC.

The CDR3 reads CAGRGDTFYEQYF. The CDR3 bases are TGTGCCGGAAGAGGGGACACCTTCTACGAGCAGTACTTC. The gene calls are TRBV11-3 and TRBJ2-7, with D perhaps matching TRBD1 (6 bases). V lost 11 bases and J 3 bases, leaving 17 bases between the germline ends. Germline V lookup: CDR1 SGHNT, CDR2 YENEEA. The CDR3 extends over 13 amino acids.

The V gene is TRBV27, the J gene TRBJ2-3; 7 bases are shared with TRBD2. V was pared by 6 bases and J by 9 bases, with 12 bases of the junction left unmatched. Germline V gene data show CDR1 as MNHEY and CDR2 as SMNVEV (reference sequence). The CDR3 length is 14 residues. The CDR3 spells CASRGLRVLATQYF. DNA of the CDR3: TGTGCCAGCAGGGGACTAAGAGTTCTCGCGACGCAGTATTTT.